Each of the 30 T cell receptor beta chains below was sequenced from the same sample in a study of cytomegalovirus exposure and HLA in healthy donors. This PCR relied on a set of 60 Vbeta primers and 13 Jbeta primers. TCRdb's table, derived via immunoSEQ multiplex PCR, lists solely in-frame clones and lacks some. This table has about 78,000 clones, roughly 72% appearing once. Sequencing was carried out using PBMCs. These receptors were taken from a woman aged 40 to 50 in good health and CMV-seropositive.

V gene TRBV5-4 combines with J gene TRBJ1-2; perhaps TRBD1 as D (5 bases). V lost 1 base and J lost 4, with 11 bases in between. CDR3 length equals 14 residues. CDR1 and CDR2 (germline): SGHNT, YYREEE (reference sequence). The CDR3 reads CASSLQGMFYGYTF. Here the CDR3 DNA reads TGTGCCAGCAGCTTGCAGGGTATGTTCTATGGCTACACCTTC.

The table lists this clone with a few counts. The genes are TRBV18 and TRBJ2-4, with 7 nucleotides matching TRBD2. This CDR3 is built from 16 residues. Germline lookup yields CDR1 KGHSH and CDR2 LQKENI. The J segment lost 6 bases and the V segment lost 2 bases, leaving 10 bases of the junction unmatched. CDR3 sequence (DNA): TGTGCCAGCTCACCAAGGGCCAGGGAGGGTGGAAACATTCAGTACTTC. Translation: CASSPRAREGGNIQYF.

Here the CDR3 reads CASSQEKTYEQYF. Here the CDR3 DNA reads TGCGCCAGCAGCCAAGAAAAGACTTACGAGCAGTACTTC. The chain employs TRBV4-1 and TRBJ2-7; no definite D call. This CDR3 contains 13 residues. CDR1 and CDR2 from the germline V gene are MGHRA and YSYEKL. V was shortened by 0 bases and J by 4 bases, with 7 bases between the two germline ends.

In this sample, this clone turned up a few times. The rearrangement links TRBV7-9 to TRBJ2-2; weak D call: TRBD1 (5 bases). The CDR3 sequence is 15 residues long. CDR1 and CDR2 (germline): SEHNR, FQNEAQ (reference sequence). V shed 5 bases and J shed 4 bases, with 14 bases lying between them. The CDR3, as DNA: TGTGCCAGCAGCCCGTTCGAAGGGGTCACCGGGGAGCTGTTTTTT. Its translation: CASSPFEGVTGELFF.

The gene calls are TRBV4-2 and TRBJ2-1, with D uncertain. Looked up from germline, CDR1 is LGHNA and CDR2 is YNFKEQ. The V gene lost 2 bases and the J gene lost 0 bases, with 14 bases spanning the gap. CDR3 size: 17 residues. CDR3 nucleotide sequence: TGTGCCAGCAGCCAATATTATGGCGGCGACTCCTACAATGAGCAGTTCTTC. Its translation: CASSQYYGGDSYNEQFF.

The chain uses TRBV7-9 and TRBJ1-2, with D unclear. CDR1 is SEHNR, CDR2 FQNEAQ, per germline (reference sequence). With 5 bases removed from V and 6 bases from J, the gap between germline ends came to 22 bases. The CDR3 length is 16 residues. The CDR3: CASSRRVKREFDGYTF. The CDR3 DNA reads TGTGCCAGCAGCCGCCGAGTAAAGCGGGAATTTGATGGCTACACCTTC.

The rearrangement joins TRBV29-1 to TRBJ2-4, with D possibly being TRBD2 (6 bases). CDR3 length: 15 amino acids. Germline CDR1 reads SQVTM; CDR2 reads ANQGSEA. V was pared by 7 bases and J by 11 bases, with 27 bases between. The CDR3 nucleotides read TGCAGCGCCCTGGGGACTGGGAAGGCCGTAGGTCTTCAGTACTTC. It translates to CSALGTGKAVGLQYF.

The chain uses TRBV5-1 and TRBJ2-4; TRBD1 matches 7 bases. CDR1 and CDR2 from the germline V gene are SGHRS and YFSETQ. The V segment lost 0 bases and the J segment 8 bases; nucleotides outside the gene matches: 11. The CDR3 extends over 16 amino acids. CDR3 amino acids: CASSLDITTGVDIQYF. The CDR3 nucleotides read TGCGCCAGCAGCTTGGATATTACAACAGGGGTAGACATTCAGTACTTC. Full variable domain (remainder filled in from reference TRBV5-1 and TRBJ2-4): KAGVTQTPRYLIKTRGQQVTLSCSPISGHRSVSWYQQTPGQGLQFLFEYFSETQRNKGNFPGRFSGRQFSNSRSEMNVSTLELGDSALYLCASSLDITTGVDIQYFGAGTRLSVL.

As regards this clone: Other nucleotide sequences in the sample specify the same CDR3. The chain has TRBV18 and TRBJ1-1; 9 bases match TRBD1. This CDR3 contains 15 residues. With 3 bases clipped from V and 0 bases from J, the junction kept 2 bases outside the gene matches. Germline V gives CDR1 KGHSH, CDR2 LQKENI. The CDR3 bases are TGTGCCAGCTCACCCGGGACAGGGATGAACACTGAAGCTTTCTTT. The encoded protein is CASSPGTGMNTEAFF.

CDR3 nucleotides: TGTGCCTGGAATCGGTGGAGTAATGAAAAACTGTTTTTT. Its protein is CAWNRWSNEKLFF. V is TRBV30 and J is TRBJ1-4, with D unclear. The CDR3 runs 13 residues. Trimming shortened V by 4 bases and J by 4 bases, and 10 bases separated the two germline ends. The germline V gene encodes CDR1 GTSNPN and CDR2 SVGIG (reference sequence).

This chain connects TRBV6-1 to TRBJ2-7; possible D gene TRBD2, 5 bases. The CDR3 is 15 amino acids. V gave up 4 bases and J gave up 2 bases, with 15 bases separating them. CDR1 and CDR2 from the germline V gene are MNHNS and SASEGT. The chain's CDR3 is CASSVTAVAAYEQYF. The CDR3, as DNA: TGTGCCAGCAGTGTAACAGCGGTCGCCGCCTACGAGCAGTACTTC.

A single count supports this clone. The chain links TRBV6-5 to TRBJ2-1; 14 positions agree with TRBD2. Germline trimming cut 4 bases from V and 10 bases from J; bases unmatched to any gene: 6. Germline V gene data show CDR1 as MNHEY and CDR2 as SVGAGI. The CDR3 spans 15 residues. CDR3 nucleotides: TGTGCCAGCAGTTCGGGACTAGCGGGAGAACGGGAGCAGTTCTTC. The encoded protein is CASSSGLAGEREQFF.

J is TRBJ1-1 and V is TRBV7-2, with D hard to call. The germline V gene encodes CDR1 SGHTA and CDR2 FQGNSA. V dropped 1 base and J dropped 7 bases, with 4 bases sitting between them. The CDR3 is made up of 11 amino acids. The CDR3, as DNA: TGTGCCAGCAGCTTAGGAGTTGAAGCTTTCTTT. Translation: CASSLGVEAFF.

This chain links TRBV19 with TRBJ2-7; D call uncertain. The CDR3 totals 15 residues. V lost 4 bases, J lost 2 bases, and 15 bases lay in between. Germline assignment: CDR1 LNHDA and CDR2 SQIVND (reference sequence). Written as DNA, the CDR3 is TGTGCCAGTAGTAGGGTCTTGGCGGATACCTACGAGCAGTACTTC. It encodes CASSRVLADTYEQYF. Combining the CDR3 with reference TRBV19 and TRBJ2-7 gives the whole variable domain DGGITQSPKYLFRKEGQNVTLSCEQNLNHDAMYWYRQDPGQGLRLIYYSQIVNDFQKGDIAEGYSVSREKKESFPLTVTSAQKNPTAFYLCASSRVLADTYEQYFGPGTRLTVT.

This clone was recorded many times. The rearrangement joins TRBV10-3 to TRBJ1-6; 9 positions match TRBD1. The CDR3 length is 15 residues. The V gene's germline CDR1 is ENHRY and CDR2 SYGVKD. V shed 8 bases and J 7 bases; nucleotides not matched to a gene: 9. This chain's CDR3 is CAIQRDRDPNSPLHF. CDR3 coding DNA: TGTGCCATCCAGCGGGACAGGGACCCAAATTCACCCCTCCACTTT.

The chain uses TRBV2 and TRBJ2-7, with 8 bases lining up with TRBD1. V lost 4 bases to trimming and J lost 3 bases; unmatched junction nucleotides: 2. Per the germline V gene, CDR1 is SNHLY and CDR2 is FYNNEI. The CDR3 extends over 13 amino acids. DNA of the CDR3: TGTGCCAGCAGTGGGACAGGGATCTACGAGCAGTACTTC. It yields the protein CASSGTGIYEQYF.

The CDR3 region has the DNA TGTGCCACCAGCTCCCCGGCGCTAGCGGGAACCCGGGAGCAGTTCTTC. Translated, it gives CATSSPALAGTREQFF. V is TRBV15 and J is TRBJ2-1; 9 nucleotides line up with TRBD2. The V gene's germline CDR1 is LNHNV and CDR2 YYDKDF (reference sequence). Trimming at V came to 5 bases and at J to 10 bases, leaving 15 bases not matched to a gene. The CDR3 runs 16 residues.

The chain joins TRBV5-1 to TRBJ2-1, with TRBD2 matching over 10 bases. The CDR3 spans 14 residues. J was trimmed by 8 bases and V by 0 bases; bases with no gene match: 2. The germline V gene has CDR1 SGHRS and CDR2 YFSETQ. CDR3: CASSLELAGYEQFF. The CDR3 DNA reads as TGCGCCAGCAGCTTGGAACTAGCGGGATATGAGCAGTTCTTC.

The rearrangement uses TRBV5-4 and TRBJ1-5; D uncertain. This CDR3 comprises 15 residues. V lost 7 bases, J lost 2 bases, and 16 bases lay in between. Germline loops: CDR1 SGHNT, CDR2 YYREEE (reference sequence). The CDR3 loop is CASQSGPEGNQPQHF. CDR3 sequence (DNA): TGTGCCAGCCAAAGCGGACCCGAGGGCAATCAGCCCCAGCATTTT.

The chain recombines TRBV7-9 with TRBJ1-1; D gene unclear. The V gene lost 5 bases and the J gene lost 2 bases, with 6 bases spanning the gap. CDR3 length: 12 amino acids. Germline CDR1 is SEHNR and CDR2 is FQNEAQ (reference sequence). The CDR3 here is CASSRGNTEAFF. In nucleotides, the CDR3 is TGTGCCAGCAGCCGAGGCAACACTGAAGCTTTCTTT.

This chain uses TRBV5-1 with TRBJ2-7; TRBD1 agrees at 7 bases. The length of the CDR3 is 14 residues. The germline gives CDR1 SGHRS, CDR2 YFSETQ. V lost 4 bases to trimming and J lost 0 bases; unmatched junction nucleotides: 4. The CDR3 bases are TGCGCCAGCAGCACGGGACAGCTCTCCTACGAGCAGTACTTC. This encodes CASSTGQLSYEQYF.

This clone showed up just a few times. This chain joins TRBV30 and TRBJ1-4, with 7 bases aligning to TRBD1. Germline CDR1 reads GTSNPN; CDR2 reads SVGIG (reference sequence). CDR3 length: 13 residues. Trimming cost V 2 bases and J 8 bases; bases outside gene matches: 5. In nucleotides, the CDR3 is TGTGCCTGGAGTAGAGACAGGGTGGAAAAACTGTTTTTT. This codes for CAWSRDRVEKLFF.

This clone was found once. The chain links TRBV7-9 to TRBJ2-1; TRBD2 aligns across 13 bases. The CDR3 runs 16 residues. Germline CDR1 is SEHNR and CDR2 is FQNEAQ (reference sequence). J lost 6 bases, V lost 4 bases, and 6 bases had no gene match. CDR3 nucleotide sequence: TGTGCCAGCAGCTCCTCGGGACTAGCGGGAATCAATGAGCAGTTCTTC. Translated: CASSSSGLAGINEQFF.

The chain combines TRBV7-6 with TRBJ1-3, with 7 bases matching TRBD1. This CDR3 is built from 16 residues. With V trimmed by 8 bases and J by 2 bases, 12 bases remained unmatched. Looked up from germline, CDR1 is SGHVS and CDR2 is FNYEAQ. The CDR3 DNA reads TGTGCCAGCGGATCGACAGGGTTGACCACTGGAAACACCATATATTTT. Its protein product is CASGSTGLTTGNTIYF. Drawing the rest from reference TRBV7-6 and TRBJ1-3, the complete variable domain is GAGVSQSPRYKVTKRGQDVALRCDPISGHVSLYWYRQALGQGPEFLTYFNYEAQQDKSGLPNDRFSAERPEGSISTLTIQRTEQRDSAMYRCASGSTGLTTGNTIYFGEGSWLTVV.

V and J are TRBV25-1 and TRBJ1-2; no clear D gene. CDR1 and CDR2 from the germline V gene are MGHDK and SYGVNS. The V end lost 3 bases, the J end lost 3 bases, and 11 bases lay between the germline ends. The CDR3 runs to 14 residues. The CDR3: CASSDVGGDYGYTF. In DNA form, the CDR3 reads TGTGCCAGCAGTGACGTCGGAGGAGACTATGGCTACACCTTC.

CDR3 protein: CASKFSGVGNTIYF. The CDR3 DNA follows: TGTGCCAGCAAATTCTCAGGGGTAGGAAACACCATATATTTT. The rearrangement links TRBV6-1 to TRBJ1-3; TRBD1 is a possible D gene (6 bases). V was trimmed by 7 bases and J by 4 bases, leaving 14 bases between them. Germline V gene lookup returns CDR1 MNHNS and CDR2 SASEGT. CDR3 size: 14 residues.

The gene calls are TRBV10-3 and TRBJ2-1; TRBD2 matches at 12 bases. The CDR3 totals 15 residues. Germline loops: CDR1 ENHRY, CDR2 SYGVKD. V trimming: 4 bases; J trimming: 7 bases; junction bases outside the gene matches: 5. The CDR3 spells CAISGRTSGTNEQFF. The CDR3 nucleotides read TGTGCCATCAGTGGGAGGACTAGCGGGACGAATGAGCAGTTCTTC.

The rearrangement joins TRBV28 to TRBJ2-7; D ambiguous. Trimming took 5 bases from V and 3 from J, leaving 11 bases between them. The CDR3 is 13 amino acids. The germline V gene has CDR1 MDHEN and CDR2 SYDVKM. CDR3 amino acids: CASSGGVYYEQYF. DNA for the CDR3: TGTGCCAGCAGTGGCGGAGTTTACTACGAGCAGTACTTC.

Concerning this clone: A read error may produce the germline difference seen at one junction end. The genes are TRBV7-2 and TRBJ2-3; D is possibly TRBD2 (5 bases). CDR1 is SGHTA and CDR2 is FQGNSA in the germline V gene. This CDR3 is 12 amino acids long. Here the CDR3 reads CASSSSIDTQYF. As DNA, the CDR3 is TGTGCCAGCAGCTCTAGCATAGATACGCAGTATTTT.

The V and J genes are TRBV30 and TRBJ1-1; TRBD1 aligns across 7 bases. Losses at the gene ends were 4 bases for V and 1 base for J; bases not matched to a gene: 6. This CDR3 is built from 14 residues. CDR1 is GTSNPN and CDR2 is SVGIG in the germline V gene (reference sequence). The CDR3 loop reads CAWKVRGPNTEAFF. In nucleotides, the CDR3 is TGTGCCTGGAAGGTGAGGGGGCCGAACACTGAAGCTTTCTTT.